This TCR beta chain was obtained from a study of regulatory T cells in long-lasting Graves disease. Arm-PCR of CDR3 regions and iRepertoire HTBI primers were used to build TCR beta libraries. Original processing notes: Sequenced samples collectively carried roughly 60 TRBV and 12 to 15 TRBJ segments. TCRdb processed the multiplex PCR reads anew with MiXCR; each CDR3 protein has one entry. The V and J calls follow TCRdb's processing rather than the paper's. Here the sample spans about 530,000 distinct CDR3 sequences, roughly 16% being singletons. In this sample, this clonotype turned up a few times. Germline V gene sequence: CDR1 ENHRY, CDR2 SYGVKD. V dropped 10 bases and J dropped 2 bases, with 22 bases sitting between them. This CDR3 region has 16 residues. Specified time point: newly diagnosed GD, antithyroid drugs for less than 3 months. Construction of the TCR library relied on RNA isolated from PBMCs.

These data also formed part of another study, on T cells in Graves' hyperthyroidism and ophthalmopathy. This second study says: Model output signaled ophthalmopathy a median roughly 6.1 months ahead of onset.

The chain is built from TRBV10-3 and TRBJ2-3, with a possible D match to TRBD1 (5 bases). The TCR originated in a middle-aged woman with Graves disease. The sample consisted of peripheral blood mononuclear cells (PBMCs), taken at new diagnosis, from a patient treated with antithyroid drugs. DNA for the CDR3: TGTGCCACCTGCCTTAACCCGACAGCCCCCACAGATACGCAGTATTTT. Translating it yields CATCLNPTAPTDTQYF.